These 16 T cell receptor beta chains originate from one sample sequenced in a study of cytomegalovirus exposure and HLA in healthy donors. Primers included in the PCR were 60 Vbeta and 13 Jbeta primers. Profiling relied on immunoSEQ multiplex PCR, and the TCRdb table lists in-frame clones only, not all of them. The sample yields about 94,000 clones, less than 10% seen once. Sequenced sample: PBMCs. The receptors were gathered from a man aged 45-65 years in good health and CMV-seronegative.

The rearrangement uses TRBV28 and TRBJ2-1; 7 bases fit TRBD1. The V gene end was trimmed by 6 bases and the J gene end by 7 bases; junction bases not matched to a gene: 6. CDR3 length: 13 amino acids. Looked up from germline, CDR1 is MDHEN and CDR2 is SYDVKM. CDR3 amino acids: CASRGGSHNEQFF. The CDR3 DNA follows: TGTGCCAGCAGAGGGGGCTCCCATAATGAGCAGTTCTTC.

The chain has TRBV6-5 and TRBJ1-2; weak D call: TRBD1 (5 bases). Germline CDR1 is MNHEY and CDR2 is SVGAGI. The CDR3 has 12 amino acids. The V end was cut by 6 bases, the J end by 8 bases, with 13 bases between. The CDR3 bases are TGTGCCAGCAGCCCCTTAGGGGCGGGCTACACCTTC. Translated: CASSPLGAGYTF.

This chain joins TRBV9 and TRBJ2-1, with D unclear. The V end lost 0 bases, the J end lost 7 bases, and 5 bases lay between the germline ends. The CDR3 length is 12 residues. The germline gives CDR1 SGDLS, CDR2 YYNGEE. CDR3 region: CASSVDINEQFF. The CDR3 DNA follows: TGTGCCAGCAGCGTAGATATAAATGAGCAGTTCTTC.

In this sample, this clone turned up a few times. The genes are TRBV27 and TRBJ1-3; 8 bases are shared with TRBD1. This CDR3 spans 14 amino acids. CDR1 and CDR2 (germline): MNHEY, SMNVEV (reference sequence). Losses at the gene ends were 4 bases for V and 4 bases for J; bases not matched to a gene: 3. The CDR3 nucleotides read TGTGCCAGCAGTTCAAACAGGGGGGGAAACACCATATATTTT. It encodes CASSSNRGGNTIYF.

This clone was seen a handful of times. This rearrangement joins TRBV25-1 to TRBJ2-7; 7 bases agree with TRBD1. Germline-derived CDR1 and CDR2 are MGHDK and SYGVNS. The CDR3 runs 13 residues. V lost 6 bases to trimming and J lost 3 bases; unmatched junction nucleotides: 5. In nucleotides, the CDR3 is TGTGCCAGCAGCCGGGACAGCCACTACGAGCAGTACTTC. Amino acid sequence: CASSRDSHYEQYF.

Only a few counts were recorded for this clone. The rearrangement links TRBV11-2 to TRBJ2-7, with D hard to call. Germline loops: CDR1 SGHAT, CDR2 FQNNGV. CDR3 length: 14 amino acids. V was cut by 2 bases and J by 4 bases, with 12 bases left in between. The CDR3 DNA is TGTGCCAGCAGCTTAAGCCTAGGCAATTACGAGCAGTACTTC. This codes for CASSLSLGNYEQYF.

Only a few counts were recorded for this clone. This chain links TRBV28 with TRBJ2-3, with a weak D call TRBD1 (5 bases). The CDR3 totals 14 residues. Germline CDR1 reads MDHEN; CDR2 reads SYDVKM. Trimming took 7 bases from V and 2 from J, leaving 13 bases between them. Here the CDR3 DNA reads TGTGCCAGCACCAGACAGTGGGCCACAGATACGCAGTATTTT. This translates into CASTRQWATDTQYF. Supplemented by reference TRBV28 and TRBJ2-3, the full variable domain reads DVKVTQSSRYLVKRTGEKVFLECVQDMDHENMFWYRQDPGLGLRLIYFSYDVKMKEKGDIPEGYSVSREKKERFSLILESASTNQTSMYLCASTRQWATDTQYFGPGTRLTVL.

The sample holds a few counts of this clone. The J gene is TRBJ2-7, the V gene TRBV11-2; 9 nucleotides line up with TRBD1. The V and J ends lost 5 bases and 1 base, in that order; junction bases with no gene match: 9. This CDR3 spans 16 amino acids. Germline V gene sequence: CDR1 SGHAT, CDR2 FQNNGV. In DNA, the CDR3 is TGTGCCAGCAGCCCCCCCGGGACAGGGCGTTCCTACGAGCAGTACTTC. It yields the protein CASSPPGTGRSYEQYF.

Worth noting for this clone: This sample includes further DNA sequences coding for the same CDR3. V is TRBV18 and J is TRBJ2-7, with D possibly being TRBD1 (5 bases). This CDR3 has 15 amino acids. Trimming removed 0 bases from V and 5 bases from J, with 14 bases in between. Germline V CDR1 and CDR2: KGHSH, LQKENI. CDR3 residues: CASSPPVRVRNEQYF. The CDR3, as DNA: TGTGCCAGCTCACCACCGGTCAGGGTGCGGAACGAGCAGTACTTC.

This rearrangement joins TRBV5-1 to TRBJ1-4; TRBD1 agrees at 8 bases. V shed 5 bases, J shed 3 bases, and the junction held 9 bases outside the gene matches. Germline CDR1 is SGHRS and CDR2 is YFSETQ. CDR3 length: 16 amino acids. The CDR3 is CASSYQQGGANEKLFF. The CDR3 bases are TGCGCCAGCAGTTATCAACAGGGGGGAGCTAATGAAAAACTGTTTTTT.

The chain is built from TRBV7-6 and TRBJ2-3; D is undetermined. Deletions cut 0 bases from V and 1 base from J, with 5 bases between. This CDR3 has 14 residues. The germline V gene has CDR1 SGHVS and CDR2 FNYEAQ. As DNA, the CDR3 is TGTGCCAGCAGCTTAGCGACTGGCACAGATACGCAGTATTTT. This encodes CASSLATGTDTQYF.

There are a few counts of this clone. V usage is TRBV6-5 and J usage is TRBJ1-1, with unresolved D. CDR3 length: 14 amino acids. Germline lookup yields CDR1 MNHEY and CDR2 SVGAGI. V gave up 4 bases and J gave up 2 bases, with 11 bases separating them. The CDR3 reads CASSSSWANTEAFF. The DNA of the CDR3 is TGTGCCAGCAGTTCCTCGTGGGCTAACACTGAAGCTTTCTTT.

The CDR3 DNA is TGCAGCGTTGAAAGGGCCGGGACAGGGGGCTTTATTGGCTACACCTTC. Its protein is CSVERAGTGGFIGYTF. V and J are TRBV29-1 and TRBJ1-2, with 12 bases identical to TRBD1. CDR1 is SQVTM, CDR2 ANQGSEA, per germline. This CDR3 comprises 16 residues. V shed 2 bases, J shed 7 bases, and the junction held 11 bases outside the gene matches. Full variable domain (missing parts from reference TRBV29-1 and TRBJ1-2): SAVISQKPSRDICQRGTSLTIQCQVDSQVTMMFWYRQQPGQSLTLIATANQGSEATYESGFVIDKFPISRPNLTFSTLTVSNMSPEDSSIYLCSVERAGTGGFIGYTFGSGTRLTVV.

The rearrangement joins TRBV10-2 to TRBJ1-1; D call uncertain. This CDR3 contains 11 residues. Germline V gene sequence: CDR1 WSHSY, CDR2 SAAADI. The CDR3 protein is CAISSGSEAFF. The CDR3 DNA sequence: TGCGCGATCAGCTCAGGCAGTGAAGCTTTCTTT.

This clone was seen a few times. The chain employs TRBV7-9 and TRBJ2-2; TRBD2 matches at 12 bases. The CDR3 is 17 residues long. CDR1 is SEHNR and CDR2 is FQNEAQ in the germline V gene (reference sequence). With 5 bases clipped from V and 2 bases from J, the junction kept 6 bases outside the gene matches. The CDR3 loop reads CASSRRTSGKNTGELFF. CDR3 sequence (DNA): TGTGCCAGCAGCCGAAGGACTAGCGGGAAAAACACCGGGGAGCTGTTTTTT.

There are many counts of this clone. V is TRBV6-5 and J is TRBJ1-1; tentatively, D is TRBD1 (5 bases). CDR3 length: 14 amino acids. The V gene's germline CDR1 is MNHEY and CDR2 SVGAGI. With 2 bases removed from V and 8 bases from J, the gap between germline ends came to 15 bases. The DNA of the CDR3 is TGTGCCAGCAGTTACGGGGGACCTGGGGGGGAAGCTTTCTTT. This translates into CASSYGGPGGEAFF.